This entry concerns a single TCR beta chain. The antigen this receptor binds is unknown. Per-nucleotide qualities are absent, and no much larger clonotype sits a single base away. This sample also contains other DNA sequences that code for the same CDR3. This entry comes from a study of blood T cell repertoires in COVID-19 (TCRdb year 2020). With respect to the entire study: The collaborator samples originated in the United States, Italy and Spain and spanned the acute and convalescent phases of COVID-19. The prospective study material was composed of cDNA or gDNA derived from T cells, B-cell-depleted T cells, or PBMCs. The dataset comprised deeply sampled blood TCRbeta repertoires from subjects exposed to, actively infected with, or recovered from COVID-19. The repertoires were released in a freely available public database meant as a resource for research on the immune response to SARS-CoV-2. Samples were obtained from the ongoing ImmuneRACE study (first 160 participants) and from about 1,300 subjects provided by 6 global collaborators. The sample metadata nearly always contained a de-identified subject ID, COVID-19 status, age in years and sex. Where available, HLA class I and class II types were taken from metadata supplied by the sample provider and were not determined by assay-based typing. Results and caveats for the whole study, not just this receptor: Clinical and demographic metadata were provided uncurated, with the amount varying by source and participant.

The germline V gene supplies CDR1 SNHLY and CDR2 FYNNEI. V drops 4 bases and J drops 0 bases, leaving 11 bases in between. From cysteine to phenylalanine, the CDR3 is 15 amino acids long. The entry retains the CDR3 DNA only, 45 bases that are in frame from base 1. TCRbeta CDR3 regions were amplified from genomic DNA by means of the immunoSEQ Assay, a bias-controlled multiplex PCR. The authors' analysis ran thus. Within the assay, amplification of reference gene primers was used to estimate how many nucleated cells each sample contained. To quantify the absolute abundance of each unique TCRbeta CDR3 rearrangement, sequence reads were collapsed and filtered. For each sample, productive Simpson clonality was calculated as the square root of Simpson's diversity index over productive rearrangements. What TCRdb holds here is the immuneACCESS table cut down to in-frame rearrangements. Part of the clones is not present; checked against another copy, under half of the missing clones reflect an unresolved V gene, and the others are unexplained. V, J and clone size are taken as reported in that table, and D and trimming were inferred from the DNA itself. Here the sample has 350,000 to 500,000 clones; around nine tenths occur a single time. The ten largest make up about 1.5% of the sample.

In the prospective study, participants were about 18 to 95 years old, resided in approximately 25 geographic areas of the United States, and were enrolled through a virtual design. In the prospective study, cohorts were assigned on the basis of participant-reported clinical history obtained from a screening survey and a study questionnaire. Exposed participants had been in contact with someone with a PCR-confirmed or clinician-diagnosed COVID-19 case within 2 weeks of study entry. In the prospective study, whole blood, serum and a nasopharyngeal or oropharyngeal swab were collected from each participant by mobile phlebotomists. Additional blood draws and questionnaires over an approximately two-month period could optionally be provided by prospective study participants. Blood samples from the prospective study were shipped frozen or at room temperature prior to DNA extraction.

The V and J segments used are TRBV2 and TRBJ2-3; tentative D gene TRBD1, with 7 bases matching. The source material was PBMCs or T cells enriched from blood (not recorded which). This receptor was taken from a young woman who had been exposed to COVID-19. The DNA sequence is given as TGTGCCAGCAGTGGACAGGGAGGAAGCACAGATACGCAGTATTTT. It translates to CASSGQGGSTDTQYF.